This TCR beta chain was found in a study of Graves' ophthalmopathy and Graves' hyperthyroidism. RNA transcripts were the template, and TCR beta CDR3 regions were amplified from them. First-round RT-PCR relied on HTBI primers, and a second-round multiplex PCR came next. TCRdb used MiXCR to reprocess the multiplex PCR reads, holding one entry per CDR3 protein. The table includes 300,000 to 350,000 distinct CDR3 sequences, roughly a sixth detected once. PBMCs were isolated by Ficoll-Paque density gradient centrifugation, using roughly 10 ml of fresh peripheral blood as the starting material. V was trimmed by 2 bases and J by 2 bases, leaving 7 bases between them. Germline V CDR1 and CDR2: GTSNPN, SVGIG (reference sequence). This CDR3 is built from 12 residues.

V usage is TRBV30 and J usage is TRBJ2-7; D is undetermined. The specimen was peripheral blood. This TCR was recovered from an adult man with Graves' ophthalmopathy. CDR3 loop: CAWSLTTYEQYF. CDR3 coding DNA: TGTGCCTGGAGTCTAACAACCTACGAGCAGTACTTC.